The table lists the clone carrying this TCR beta chain with a count of one. The data belong to a study of CD8 T cells in Susac syndrome. The RNA input was about 0.5 to 1 ug, and it was reverse transcribed with random hexamers. MiXCR, applied by TCRdb to the immunoSEQ multiplex PCR reads, yields one record per CDR3 protein. The sample holds about 200,000 distinct CDR3 sequences, approximately 95% seen once. The clonotype originates from a human donor with multiple sclerosis. Sequencing used CD4+ T cells from PBMCs.

This CDR3 is CSAHTGNYGYTF. The DNA for the CDR3 is TGCAGTGCTCATACAGGGAACTATGGCTACACCTTC. The chain carries TRBV20-1 and TRBJ1-2; the D gene is possibly TRBD1 (6 bases). Germline V CDR1 and CDR2: DFQATT, SNEGSKA (reference sequence). With 5 bases removed from V and 2 bases from J, the gap between germline ends came to 9 bases. This CDR3 region has 12 residues.